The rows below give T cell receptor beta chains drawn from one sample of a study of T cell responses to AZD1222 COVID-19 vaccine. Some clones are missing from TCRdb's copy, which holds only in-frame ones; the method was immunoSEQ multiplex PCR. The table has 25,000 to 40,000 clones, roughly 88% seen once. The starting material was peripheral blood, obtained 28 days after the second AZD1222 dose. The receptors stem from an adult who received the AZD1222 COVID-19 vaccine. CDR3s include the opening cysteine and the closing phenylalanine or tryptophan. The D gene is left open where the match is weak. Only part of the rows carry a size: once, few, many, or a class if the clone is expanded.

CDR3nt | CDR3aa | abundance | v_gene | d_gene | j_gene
TGTGCCAGCAGCCCTGGACAGGGGGCGTACTATGGCTACACCTTC | CASSPGQGAYYGYTF | NA | TRBV27 | TRBD1 | TRBJ1-2
TGCGCCAGCAGCCAAGTAGGTCGCACCAGCGGGGTAGATGAGCAGTTCTTC | CASSQVGRTSGVDEQFF | NA | TRBV4-3 | TRBD2 | TRBJ2-1
TGTGCCAGCAGTTACCAAGTTACCACCGGGGAGCTGTTTTTT | CASSYQVTTGELFF | NA | TRBV6-2/TRBV6-3 | NA | TRBJ2-2
TGTGCCAGCAGTTTGGGGGGGGCCTATGGCTACACCTTC | CASSLGGAYGYTF | NA | TRBV12-3/TRBV12-4 | NA | TRBJ1-2
TGTGCCAGCAGCCAACGGGGACAGGCTAATGAAAAACTGTTTTTT | CASSQRGQANEKLFF | NA | TRBV7-2 | TRBD1 | TRBJ1-4
TGTGCCAGTACCCACCCCCCAGGGGACGGAAACACCATATATTTT | CASTHPPGDGNTIYF | few | TRBV19 | NA | TRBJ1-3
TGTGCCAGCAGCTCACACACGAACAGGGATCTCTATGGCTACACCTTC | CASSSHTNRDLYGYTF | NA | TRBV9 | NA | TRBJ1-2
TGCGCCAGCAGCTTGGAACCCGGCATTAATTCACCCCTCCACTTT | CASSLEPGINSPLHF | once | TRBV5-1 | NA | TRBJ1-6
TGTGCCAGCAGCTTAGAGGTAGGCGGCGGCTACACCTTC | CASSLEVGGGYTF | NA | TRBV11-2 | NA | TRBJ1-2
TGCGCCAGCAGCCAAGGACTTGGGACAGGGGGCTACGAGCAGTACTTC | CASSQGLGTGGYEQYF | NA | TRBV4-3 | TRBD1 | TRBJ2-7
TGTGCCAGCAGTGAAGTGGGCCAGGGCCTATTGGATACGCAGTATTTT | CASSEVGQGLLDTQYF | NA | TRBV2 | NA | TRBJ2-3
TGTGCCAGCAGCAAAACAGGGTTGAGCTCCTACGAGCAGTACTTC | CASSKTGLSSYEQYF | NA | TRBV5-4 | NA | TRBJ2-7
TGTGCCAGCAGCTTAAACCAGGGTGCCACTGAAGCTTTCTTT | CASSLNQGATEAFF | NA | TRBV11-3 | NA | TRBJ1-1
TGTGCCAGCTCCGGGGCGCAAGGAAACACCATATATTTT | CASSGAQGNTIYF | once | TRBV19 | NA | TRBJ1-3
TGCAGTGCTACCGGTCACTATGGCTACACCTTC | CSATGHYGYTF | once | TRBV20-1 | NA | TRBJ1-2
TGTGCCAGCAGTTTAGAGTTACAGGGACAGTATTTT | CASSLELQGQYF | NA | TRBV12-3/TRBV12-4 | NA | TRBJ2-3
TGTGCCAGCAGTAAAACAGGGGCGGCGAATCAGCCCCAGCATTTT | CASSKTGAANQPQHF | NA | TRBV2 | TRBD1 | TRBJ1-5
TGTGCCAGCAGCCCCCCCGGGGGTACCGGAGCTTTCTTT | CASSPPGGTGAFF | once | TRBV7-9 | NA | TRBJ1-1
TGTGCCAGCACCCACCGTCGTAGTGATGAAAAACTGTTTTTT | CASTHRRSDEKLFF | NA | TRBV6-5 | NA | TRBJ1-4
TGTGCCACCAGCAGAGGGGACAGTGTTGGGGTTGAAAAACTGTTTTTT | CATSRGDSVGVEKLFF | NA | TRBV15 | TRBD1 | TRBJ1-4
TGTGCCAGCACCCCAGCCGGGACGGAGTACGAGCAGTACTTC | CASTPAGTEYEQYF | NA | TRBV28 | NA | TRBJ2-7
TGTGCCAGCGGGAGGCCTGGGGCCAACGTCCTGACTTTC | CASGRPGANVLTF | NA | TRBV6-5 | NA | TRBJ2-6
TGTGCCAGCAGGTTCATGCAGGGGGCCAACACTGAAGCTTTCTTT | CASRFMQGANTEAFF | NA | TRBV7-9 | TRBD1 | TRBJ1-1
TGTGCCAGCAGCCTGGGCTGGAACAACTATGGCTACACCTTC | CASSLGWNNYGYTF | NA | TRBV7-9 | NA | TRBJ1-2
TGTGCCAGCAGCTCCGCTGGGGGCAATGAAAAACTGTTTTTT | CASSSAGGNEKLFF | once | TRBV7-8 | NA | TRBJ1-4
TGTGCCAGCAGTAACAGGGAGTCCGGGGAGCTGTTTTTT | CASSNRESGELFF | NA | TRBV2 | NA | TRBJ2-2
TGTGCCAGCAGCCATCGGACAGGCCCAAAACTGTTTTTT | CASSHRTGPKLFF | NA | TRBV7-9 | TRBD1 | TRBJ1-4
TGTGCCATCAGTGAAGGCTCCCAGGGGCAGCCCCAGCATTTT | CAISEGSQGQPQHF | NA | TRBV10-3 | NA | TRBJ1-5
TGTGCCACCACGGCTAACTATGGCTACACCTTC | CATTANYGYTF | NA | TRBV10-3 | NA | TRBJ1-2
TGTGCCAGCAGCTCCCGACCTAGCCGGCAAGAGACCCAGTACTTC | CASSSRPSRQETQYF | NA | TRBV7-3 | NA | TRBJ2-5
TGCGCCAGCAGCCCCCGACTAGCGGAGGGCTACGAGCAGTACTTC | CASSPRLAEGYEQYF | NA | TRBV5-1 | TRBD2 | TRBJ2-7
TGCGCCAGCACGACAGTGGGTAGCACAGATACGCAGTATTTT | CASTTVGSTDTQYF | NA | TRBV5-1 | NA | TRBJ2-3
TGCAGCGTTTTTGGACAGGATACCTACGAGCAGTACTTC | CSVFGQDTYEQYF | NA | TRBV29-1 | TRBD1 | TRBJ2-7
TGTGCCAGCAGCCCCAACACGGGGGGCTTAGGGCAGCCCCAGCATTTT | CASSPNTGGLGQPQHF | NA | TRBV7-8 | NA | TRBJ1-5
TGCAGCGGACGGGACAGTGGTGGGGGTAACACTGAAGCTTTCTTT | CSGRDSGGGNTEAFF | NA | TRBV29-1 | TRBD1 | TRBJ1-1
TGTGCCAGCAGCACCGACACCTCCGGAGCCCAGTTCTTC | CASSTDTSGAQFF | NA | TRBV12-3/TRBV12-4 | NA | TRBJ2-1
TGTGCTAGCAGCTCAACAGGGCACCAAGAGACCCAGTACTTC | CASSSTGHQETQYF | NA | TRBV7-7 | NA | TRBJ2-5
TGTGCCAGCTCACCACCGAATCCGGGGCGAAATGTCAATGAGCAGTTCTTC | CASSPPNPGRNVNEQFF | NA | TRBV18 | NA | TRBJ2-1